Listed below are T cell receptor beta chains from one sample, sequenced in a study of shared clonotypes between healthy human individuals. Profiling relied on immunoSEQ multiplex PCR, and the TCRdb table lists in-frame clones only, not all of them. This sample has approximately 1.9 million clones, with around 93% found just once. The material sequenced was naive CD8+ T cells from PBMCs. The receptor source for this set is a man between 18 and 29 years old in good health. Some clones in this sample may be carry-over from other donors' samples. The CDR3 runs from the conserved cysteine through the conserved F or W. Fields, in order: CDR3 DNA, CDR3 protein, V gene, J gene, CDR3 length, D gene, clone size. A D gene is named only where the DNA matches it firmly. Size is omitted from some rows. Given values are once, few, many or a class for expanded clones.

TGTGCCAGCAGCTTGGGACTAGCGGGAGCCCTTATTCTCTACGAGCAGTACTTC	CASSLGLAGALILYEQYF	TRBV7-2	TRBJ2-7	18	TRBD2	once
TGTGCCAGCAGTTATGTAGGGGTGGCCACCGGGGAGCTGTTTTTT	CASSYVGVATGELFF	TRBV27	TRBJ2-2	15	NA	NA
TGTGCCATCAGTGAGTCCCAGGGACTAACCGACTACGAGCAGTACTTC	CAISESQGLTDYEQYF	TRBV10-3	TRBJ2-7	16	TRBD2	NA
TGTGCCAGCAGCTTGTTGGGACAGGAGTCAGAGACCCAGTACTTC	CASSLLGQESETQYF	TRBV5-6	TRBJ2-5	15	TRBD1	NA
TGTGCCAGCAGTGGGGGACCCGGTGGCAATCAGCCCCAGCATTTT	CASSGGPGGNQPQHF	TRBV2	TRBJ1-5	15	NA	few
TGTGCCAGCAGCGGTAACACTGAAGCTTTCTTT	CASSGNTEAFF	TRBV9	TRBJ1-1	11	NA	NA
TGCGCCAGCAGCCAAGATCGGGGGACTTTTAGCACAGATACGCAGTATTTT	CASSQDRGTFSTDTQYF	TRBV4-3	TRBJ2-3	17	NA	NA
TGTGCCAGCAGTTTATTTACCGGGATGGAGACCCAGTACTTC	CASSLFTGMETQYF	TRBV28	TRBJ2-5	14	NA	NA
TGCGCCAGCAGGGAGACTAGCGGGAGTTACGAGCAGTACTTC	CASRETSGSYEQYF	TRBV4-3	TRBJ2-7	14	TRBD2	NA
TGTGCCAGTAGTGCTAGCGGGAGGGCCTTCGTCGTGCATGAGCAGTTCTTC	CASSASGRAFVVHEQFF	TRBV19	TRBJ2-1	17	TRBD2	NA
TGTGCCAGCAGTACCGGTCGGGTGACAGGGATTTGGGAGACCCAGTACTTC	CASSTGRVTGIWETQYF	TRBV7-9	TRBJ2-5	17	TRBD1	once
TGTGCCAGCGGCCTATCGGGAGGTTCCTACAATGAGCAGTTCTTC	CASGLSGGSYNEQFF	TRBV6-5	TRBJ2-1	15	TRBD2	NA
TGTGCCAGTAGTTATACAGGGGACCACAATGAGCAGTTCTTC	CASSYTGDHNEQFF	TRBV19	TRBJ2-1	14	TRBD1	NA
TGCGCCAGCACCGGGACAGGGGGCGCTGAAGCTTTCTTT	CASTGTGGAEAFF	TRBV10-2	TRBJ1-1	13	TRBD1	NA
TGTGCCAGCAGCTCTTCTACGGCTTCACAGGACGAGCAGTACTTC	CASSSSTASQDEQYF	TRBV7-9	TRBJ2-7	15	NA	NA
TGTGCCAGTTGGGACAACATGAACACTGAAGCTTTCTTT	CASWDNMNTEAFF	TRBV27	TRBJ1-1	13	NA	NA
TGTGCCAGCAGTTACGAAGGGAGTCGCGGGGAGCTGTTTTTT	CASSYEGSRGELFF	TRBV6-5	TRBJ2-2	14	NA	NA
TGTGCCAGCAGTTTAATGTTCGGACAGGACCACTACGAGCAGTACTTC	CASSLMFGQDHYEQYF	TRBV27	TRBJ2-7	16	TRBD1	NA
TGCGCCAGCTCAGATCCCCGGGACACTATCACCGGGGAGCTGTTTTTT	CASSDPRDTITGELFF	TRBV4-1	TRBJ2-2	16	NA	NA
TGTGCCAGCAGCCTCAACCGAGGGGGGTCAGATAGCAATCAGCCCCAGCATTTT	CASSLNRGGSDSNQPQHF	TRBV7-8	TRBJ1-5	18	NA	NA
TGTGCCAGCAGCCCCGACGGAACCTACGAGCAGTACTTC	CASSPDGTYEQYF	TRBV28	TRBJ2-7	13	NA	NA
TGTGCCAGCAGTTTAAGGGGGACAGGGAGGGACACTGAAGCTTTCTTT	CASSLRGTGRDTEAFF	TRBV28	TRBJ1-1	16	TRBD1	NA
TGTGCCAGCAGCTTGATAGAGACCCGCTACGAGCAGTACTTC	CASSLIETRYEQYF	TRBV5-6	TRBJ2-7	14	NA	NA
TGCGCCAGCAGCCAAATCCAGGGAAATCAGCCCCAGCATTTT	CASSQIQGNQPQHF	TRBV4-3	TRBJ1-5	14	NA	NA
TGCAGCGGTCTGGCGAACACCGGGGAGCTGTTTTTT	CSGLANTGELFF	TRBV29-1	TRBJ2-2	12	NA	once
TGTGCCAGCAGCGGTGAGGACAGCAAAAACATTCAGTACTTC	CASSGEDSKNIQYF	TRBV11-3	TRBJ2-4	14	NA	NA
TGCGCCAGCAGCCAAGAAACGGGACTAGCGGACAATGAGCAGTTCTTC	CASSQETGLADNEQFF	TRBV4-3	TRBJ2-1	16	TRBD2	NA
TGTGCCTGGAGTGTAGGAGGGAACGAGCAGTACTTC	CAWSVGGNEQYF	TRBV30	TRBJ2-7	12	NA	NA
TGTGCCAGCAGCTTGGGGACAGGGTCCGCCTACAATGAGCAGTTCTTC	CASSLGTGSAYNEQFF	TRBV5-4	TRBJ2-1	16	TRBD1	NA
TGCGCCAGCAGCCCACCGGGACAGGGGGTCTCCGAGCAGTACTTC	CASSPPGQGVSEQYF	TRBV4-1	TRBJ2-7	15	TRBD1	NA
TGTGCCAGCAGCGGACAGGGCCCCCAAGAGACCCAGTACTTC	CASSGQGPQETQYF	TRBV9	TRBJ2-5	14	TRBD1	NA